The 17 T cell receptor beta chains in this list originate from one sample, sequenced in a study of cytotoxic CD8 clonotypes in ibrutinib-treated CLL. Clones were sequenced by immunoSEQ multiplex PCR, and TCRdb holds only the in-frame ones, with some missing. This table has roughly 63,000 clones, roughly 57% appearing once. The sample in question was PBMCs, obtained after 12 months of ibrutinib treatment. These receptors were collected from a human donor with chronic lymphocytic leukemia.

This clone has only a few counts. The DNA of the CDR3 is TGTGCCAGCAGTTCTGGAGAACCAACAGGTGGCTACACCTTC. Its protein product is CASSSGEPTGGYTF. The V and J genes are TRBV28 and TRBJ1-2, with D perhaps TRBD1 (5 bases). The V end lost 4 bases, the J end lost 7 bases, and 16 bases lay between the germline ends. CDR1 and CDR2 (germline): MDHEN, SYDVKM. The CDR3 is 14 residues long.

The genes are TRBV5-1 and TRBJ2-5; 8 nucleotides line up with TRBD2. Trimming took 4 bases from V and 1 from J; bases not matched to a gene: 6. The CDR3 has 15 residues. Per the germline V gene, CDR1 is SGHRS and CDR2 is YFSETQ. The CDR3 sequence is CASSILSGAQETQYF. CDR3 sequence (DNA): TGCGCCAGCAGCATCCTTAGCGGGGCCCAAGAGACCCAGTACTTC.

The chain joins TRBV7-6 to TRBJ2-3, with a weak D call TRBD2 (5 bases). V lost 5 bases, J lost 5 bases, and 17 bases lay in between. CDR1 is SGHVS, CDR2 FNYEAQ, per germline. This CDR3 is 15 amino acids long. The CDR3 nucleotides read TGTGCCAGCAGCCTTAGCCCGTCCGCGGGAGATACGCAGTATTTT. The encoded protein is CASSLSPSAGDTQYF.

This clone was recorded at least ten times. The chain uses TRBV6-1 and TRBJ2-7; tentatively, D is TRBD2 (5 bases). Looked up from germline, CDR1 is MNHNS and CDR2 is SASEGT. The CDR3 runs 13 residues. Trimming took off 6 bases at V and 2 bases at J, with 11 bases between the two ends. The CDR3 protein is CASRNGMTYEQYF. The DNA of the CDR3 is TGTGCCAGCAGAAACGGGATGACCTACGAGCAGTACTTC.

V is TRBV18 and J is TRBJ2-7, with D hard to call. The CDR3 has 13 residues. Germline V gene data show CDR1 as KGHSH and CDR2 as LQKENI. V dropped 4 bases and J dropped 4 bases, with 11 bases sitting between them. The CDR3: CASSLQSLYEQYF. The CDR3 nucleotides are TGTGCCAGCTCACTACAGTCCTTGTACGAGCAGTACTTC.

The chain couples TRBV5-1 to TRBJ2-3; 7 bases are shared with TRBD1. The CDR3 consists of 16 residues. V was pared by 0 bases and J by 8 bases, with 12 bases of the junction left unmatched. CDR1 is SGHRS, CDR2 YFSETQ, per germline. The CDR3 DNA reads as TGCGCCAGCAGCTTGGAAGGACAGGTCTATATGGCTACGCAGTATTTT. It yields the protein CASSLEGQVYMATQYF. Filled out from reference TRBV5-1 and TRBJ2-3, the complete variable domain reads KAGVTQTPRYLIKTRGQQVTLSCSPISGHRSVSWYQQTPGQGLQFLFEYFSETQRNKGNFPGRFSGRQFSNSRSEMNVSTLELGDSALYLCASSLEGQVYMATQYFGPGTRLTVL.

This chain connects TRBV4-1 to TRBJ2-7, with D unresolved. The germline V gene has CDR1 MGHRA and CDR2 YSYEKL. This CDR3 is 15 amino acids long. V shed 4 bases and J shed 3 bases, with 16 bases lying between them. CDR3 in DNA: TGCGCCAGCAGCCCTAAACGGGCCCAGCTCTACGAGCAGTACTTC. Translation: CASSPKRAQLYEQYF.

This clone was seen more than once but under ten times. The chain recombines TRBV7-2 with TRBJ1-1; D gene unclear. From germline, CDR1 is SGHTA and CDR2 FQGNSA. V gave up 0 bases and J gave up 1 base, with 6 bases separating them. The CDR3 spans 14 residues. In DNA, the CDR3 is TGTGCCAGCAGCTTAGCCGGGCAGAACACTGAAGCTTTCTTT. This encodes CASSLAGQNTEAFF.

The chain joins TRBV6-5 to TRBJ2-7; 9 bases agree with TRBD1. V dropped 5 bases and J dropped 3; count of bases not matched to a gene: 5. Germline-derived CDR1 and CDR2 are MNHEY and SVGAGI. This CDR3 has 14 amino acids. Here the CDR3 reads CASSGTGTNYEQYV. CDR3 nucleotide sequence: TGTGCCAGCAGTGGGACAGGGACCAACTACGAGCAGTACGTC.

The V gene is TRBV6-1, the J gene TRBJ1-2, with D possibly matching TRBD1 (6 bases). The CDR3 is 12 residues long. The V end was cut by 8 bases, the J end by 10 bases, with 17 bases between. CDR1 is MNHNS, CDR2 SASEGT, per germline. The CDR3 DNA follows: TGTGCCAGCGGCATTTTCACAGGGTACTACACCTTC. Residues: CASGIFTGYYTF.

The rearrangement joins TRBV7-2 to TRBJ1-2; 8 bases line up with TRBD1. Germline-derived CDR1 and CDR2 are SGHTA and FQGNSA. The CDR3 is 14 amino acids. V shed 1 base, J shed 4 bases, and the junction held 2 bases outside the gene matches. CDR3 residues: CASSLGGTGYGYTF. In DNA, the CDR3 is TGTGCCAGCAGCTTAGGAGGGACAGGCTATGGCTACACCTTC.

This clone came up a few times. This chain uses TRBV19 with TRBJ2-6; maybe TRBD2 (5 bases). From germline, CDR1 is LNHDA and CDR2 SQIVND (reference sequence). The CDR3 runs 18 residues. Trimming removed 6 bases at V and 0 bases at J, with 18 bases between. CDR3 sequence reads: CASRDSGRGISGANVLTF. CDR3 bases: TGTGCCAGTAGGGATTCCGGACGGGGAATCTCTGGGGCCAACGTCCTGACTTTC.

This sequence joins TRBV2 and TRBJ2-7; perhaps D is TRBD1 or TRBD2 (7 bases each). CDR1 is SNHLY, CDR2 FYNNEI, per germline. This CDR3 has 13 residues. The V end was cut by 7 bases, the J end by 9 bases, with 19 bases between. The CDR3 protein is CASTEFRGGVQYV. The CDR3 DNA sequence: TGTGCCAGCACAGAGTTCAGGGGGGGCGTGCAGTACGTC.

This chain uses TRBV7-7 with TRBJ2-3, with D tentatively TRBD2 (7 bases). The germline V gene encodes CDR1 SSHAT and CDR2 FNYEAQ (reference sequence). The CDR3 has 16 amino acids. V was clipped by 1 base and J by 6 bases, with 17 bases between them. The CDR3 is CASSLVGGGPADTQYF. In DNA form, the CDR3 reads TGTGCCAGCAGCTTAGTCGGCGGGGGCCCTGCTGATACGCAGTATTTT.

The chain is built from TRBV28 and TRBJ1-3, with D unclear. This CDR3 has 14 amino acids. Germline CDR1 and CDR2: MDHEN and SYDVKM. The V end lost 10 bases, the J end lost 0 bases, and 13 bases lay between the germline ends. Written as DNA, the CDR3 is TGTGCCACCCCGCCCGAATACTCTGGAAACACCATATATTTT. Amino acids: CATPPEYSGNTIYF.

This clone occurred many times. This chain links TRBV7-9 with TRBJ2-7; D not certain. This CDR3 is built from 11 residues. From germline, CDR1 is SEHNR and CDR2 FQNEAQ (reference sequence). V was pared by 5 bases and J by 6 bases, with 8 bases between. CDR3 region: CASSNGGEQYF. The DNA of the CDR3 is TGTGCCAGCAGCAATGGCGGCGAGCAGTACTTC. Full variable domain (remainder filled in from reference TRBV7-9 and TRBJ2-7): DTGVSQNPRHKITKRGQNVTFRCDPISEHNRLYWYRQTLGQGPEFLTYFQNEAQLEKSRLLSDRFSAERPKGSFSTLEIQRTEQGDSAMYLCASSNGGEQYFGPGTRLTVT.

This chain links TRBV6-5 with TRBJ1-6; unclear D gene. The CDR3 is 12 residues long. Trimming left V 2 bases short and J 9 bases short, with 5 bases between. CDR1 is MNHEY and CDR2 is SVGAGI in the germline V gene. The CDR3 DNA follows: TGTGCCAGCAGTTACAGCCGTTCACCCCTCCACTTT. It specifies CASSYSRSPLHF.